These T cell receptor beta chains were read from a single sample in a study of CD8+ T cells in alopecia areata. The assay was immunoSEQ multiplex PCR, and TCRdb's table has in-frame clones only and misses some. The sample yields approximately 24,000 clones, around 50% seen once. The sequenced sample was NKG2D-high CD8+ T cells sorted from blood. Receptor source: a human donor with alopecia areata. CDR3s include the opening cysteine and the closing phenylalanine or tryptophan. The D gene is left open where the match is weak. Clone size is given for some rows only: seen once, a few or many times, or a class if the clone is expanded.

>TRBV5-1|TRBJ1-1|few|TRBD1
TGCGCCAGCAGCTTGGTCCCGGACAGGGTATTCGGGGCTTTCTTT
CASSLVPDRVFGAFF
>TRBV21-1|TRBJ2-7|few|-
TGTGCCAGCACCCTTGGGGCTCTAGCGGACTCCTACGAGCAGTACTTC
CASTLGALADSYEQYF
>TRBV5-1|TRBJ2-2|-|-
TGCGCCAGCAGCTGGAACACCGGGGAGCTGTTTTTT
CASSWNTGELFF
>TRBV15|TRBJ1-2|-|TRBD1
TGTGCCACCAGCAGAGGCTGGACAGGGGGCGAATATGGCTACACCTTC
CATSRGWTGGEYGYTF
>TRBV4-1|TRBJ2-3|-|-
TGCGCCAGCAGCCAAGATCTACAGCTAACTAGCACAGATACGCAGTATTTT
CASSQDLQLTSTDTQYF
>TRBV2|TRBJ2-1|-|TRBD2
TGTGCCAGACCGGTGGATAATAGCGGGAGTGGCTACAATGAGCAGTTCTTC
CARPVDNSGSGYNEQFF
>TRBV27|TRBJ2-3|-|-
TGTGCCAGCAGTTTATCGGTCGGCTACGTTACCACAGATACGCAGTATTTT
CASSLSVGYVTTDTQYF
>TRBV27|TRBJ2-2|-|-
TGTGCCAGCAGTTTATTCATACCGAACACCGGGGAGCTGTTTTTT
CASSLFIPNTGELFF
>TRBV6-5|TRBJ2-5|-|-
TGTGCCAGCAGTTACTCGATTCGGGGGCAAGAGACCCAGTACTTC
CASSYSIRGQETQYF
>TRBV28|TRBJ2-1|-|-
TGTGCCACCCAACCCAGGGGCGCAGGTAATGAGCAGTTCTTC
CATQPRGAGNEQFF
>TRBV7-2|TRBJ2-1|-|-
TGTGCCAGCAGCCCCGCGTGGAATGAGCAGTTCTTC
CASSPAWNEQFF
>TRBV2|TRBJ2-1|-|TRBD2
TGTGCCAGCAGTGTACTAGCGGGATACTCCTACAATGAGCAGTTCTTC
CASSVLAGYSYNEQFF
>TRBV19|TRBJ2-3|few|-
TGTGCCAGCGGGACCAGGGTAGGCACAGATACGCAGTATTTT
CASGTRVGTDTQYF
>TRBV4-1|TRBJ2-7|-|-
TGCGCCAGCAGCCAAGTCCGGGGTTTGTACGAGCAGTACTTC
CASSQVRGLYEQYF
>TRBV27|TRBJ1-2|few|TRBD1
TGTGCCAGCAGTCTAGGGACAGGGACTGGCTACACCTTC
CASSLGTGTGYTF
>TRBV28|TRBJ2-7|-|-
TGTGCCAGCAGTTTCACAGAGGGTTCGCACTTC
CASSFTEGSHF
>TRBV5-1|TRBJ2-1|-|-
TGCGCCAGCAGCCTTCCCGCTTCCGATGAGCAGTTCTTC
CASSLPASDEQFF